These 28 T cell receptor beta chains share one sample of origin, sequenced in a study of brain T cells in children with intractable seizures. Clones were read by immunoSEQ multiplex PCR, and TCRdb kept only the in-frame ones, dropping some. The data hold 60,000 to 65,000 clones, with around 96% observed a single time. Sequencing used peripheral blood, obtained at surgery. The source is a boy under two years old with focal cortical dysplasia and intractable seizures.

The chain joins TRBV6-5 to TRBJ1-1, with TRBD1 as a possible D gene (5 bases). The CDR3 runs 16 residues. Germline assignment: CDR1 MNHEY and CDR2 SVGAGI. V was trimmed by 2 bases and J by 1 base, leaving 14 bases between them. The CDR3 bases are TGTGCCAGCAGTTACCGCGGACTGCAGGGGAACACTGAAGCTTTCTTT. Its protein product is CASSYRGLQGNTEAFF.

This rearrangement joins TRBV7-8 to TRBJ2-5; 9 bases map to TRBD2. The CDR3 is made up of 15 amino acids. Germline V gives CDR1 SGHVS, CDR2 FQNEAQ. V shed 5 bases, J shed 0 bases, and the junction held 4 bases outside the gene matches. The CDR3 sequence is CASSIAGGYQETQYF. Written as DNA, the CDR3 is TGTGCCAGCAGCATTGCGGGGGGGTACCAAGAGACCCAGTACTTC.

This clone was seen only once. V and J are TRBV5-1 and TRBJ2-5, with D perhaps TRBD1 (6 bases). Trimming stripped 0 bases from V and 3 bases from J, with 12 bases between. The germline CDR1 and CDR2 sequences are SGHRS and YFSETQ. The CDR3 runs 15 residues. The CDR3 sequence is CASSLVRGGKETQYF. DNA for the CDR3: TGCGCCAGCAGCTTGGTGAGAGGGGGTAAAGAGACCCAGTACTTC.

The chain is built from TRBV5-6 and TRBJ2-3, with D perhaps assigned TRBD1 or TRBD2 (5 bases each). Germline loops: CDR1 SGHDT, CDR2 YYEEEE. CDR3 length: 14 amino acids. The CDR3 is CCRALGEPADTQYF. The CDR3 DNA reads TGTTGCCGCGCGCTGGGGGAACCAGCAGATACGCAGTATTTT. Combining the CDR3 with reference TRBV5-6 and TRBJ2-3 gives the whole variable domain DAGVTQSPTHLIKTRGQQVTLRCSPKSGHDTVSWYQQALGQGPQFIFQYYEEEERQRGNFPDRFSGHQFPNYSSELNVNALLLGDSALYLCCRALGEPADTQYFGPGTRLTVL.

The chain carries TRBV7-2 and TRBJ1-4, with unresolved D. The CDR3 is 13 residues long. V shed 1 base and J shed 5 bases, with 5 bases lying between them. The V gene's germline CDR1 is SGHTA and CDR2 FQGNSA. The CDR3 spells CASSLGTNEKLFF. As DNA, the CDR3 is TGTGCCAGCAGCTTAGGTACAAATGAAAAACTGTTTTTT.

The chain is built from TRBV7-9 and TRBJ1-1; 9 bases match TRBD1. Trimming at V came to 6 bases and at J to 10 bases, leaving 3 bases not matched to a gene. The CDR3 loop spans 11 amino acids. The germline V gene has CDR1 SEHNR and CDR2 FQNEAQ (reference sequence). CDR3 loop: CASSPDRGAFF. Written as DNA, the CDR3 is TGTGCCAGCAGTCCGGACAGGGGAGCTTTCTTT.

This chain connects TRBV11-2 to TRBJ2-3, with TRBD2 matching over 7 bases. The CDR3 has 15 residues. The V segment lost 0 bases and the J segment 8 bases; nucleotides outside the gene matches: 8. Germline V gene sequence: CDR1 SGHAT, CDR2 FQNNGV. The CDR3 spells CASSLDRTRWGTQYF. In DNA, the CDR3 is TGTGCCAGCAGCTTAGACCGGACTAGGTGGGGTACGCAGTATTTT. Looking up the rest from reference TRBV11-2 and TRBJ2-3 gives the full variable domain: EAGVAQSPRYKIIEKRQSVAFWCNPISGHATLYWYQQILGQGPKLLIQFQNNGVVDDSQLPKDRFSAERLKGVDSTLKIQPAKLEDSAVYLCASSLDRTRWGTQYFGPGTRLTVL.

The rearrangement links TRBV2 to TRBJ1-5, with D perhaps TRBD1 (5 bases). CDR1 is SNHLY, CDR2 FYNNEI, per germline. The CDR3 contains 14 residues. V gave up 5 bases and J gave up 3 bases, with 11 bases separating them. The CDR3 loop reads CASSIRGVNQPQHF. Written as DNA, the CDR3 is TGTGCCAGCAGTATCCGGGGGGTCAATCAGCCCCAGCATTTT.

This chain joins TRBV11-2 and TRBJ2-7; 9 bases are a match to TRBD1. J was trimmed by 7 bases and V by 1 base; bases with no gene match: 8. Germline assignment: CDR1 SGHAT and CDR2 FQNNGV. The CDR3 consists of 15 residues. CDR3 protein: CASSLAGTGMGEQYF. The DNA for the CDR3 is TGTGCCAGCAGCTTAGCAGGGACAGGGATGGGTGAGCAGTACTTC.

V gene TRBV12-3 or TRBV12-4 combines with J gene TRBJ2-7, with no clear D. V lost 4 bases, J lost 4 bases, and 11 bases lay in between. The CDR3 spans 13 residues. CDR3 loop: CASSSSGRYEQYF. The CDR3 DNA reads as TGTGCCAGCAGTTCCTCTGGTAGATACGAGCAGTACTTC.

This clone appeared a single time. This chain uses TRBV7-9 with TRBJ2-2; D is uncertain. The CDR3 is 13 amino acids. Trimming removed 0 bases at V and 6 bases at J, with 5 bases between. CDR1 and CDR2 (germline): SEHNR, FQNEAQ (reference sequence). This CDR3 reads CASSLAGAGELFF. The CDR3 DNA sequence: TGTGCCAGCAGCTTAGCTGGGGCCGGGGAGCTGTTTTTT.

In nucleotides, the CDR3 is TGTGCCAGTAGAATTGGTTTGGGGAACAATGAGCAGTTCTTC. This encodes CASRIGLGNNEQFF. The V gene is TRBV19, the J gene TRBJ2-1; D unresolved. Per germline, CDR1 LNHDA and CDR2 SQIVND (reference sequence). V was cut by 6 bases and J by 5 bases, with 14 bases left in between. The length of the CDR3 is 14 residues. The whole variable domain, remainder taken from reference TRBV19 and TRBJ2-1, is DGGITQSPKYLFRKEGQNVTLSCEQNLNHDAMYWYRQDPGQGLRLIYYSQIVNDFQKGDIAEGYSVSREKKESFPLTVTSAQKNPTAFYLCASRIGLGNNEQFFGPGTRLTVL.

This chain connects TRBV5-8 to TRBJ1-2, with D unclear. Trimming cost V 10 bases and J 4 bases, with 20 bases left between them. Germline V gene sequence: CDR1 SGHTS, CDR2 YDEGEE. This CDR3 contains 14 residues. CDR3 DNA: TGTGCCCCCCGGACGGAAGATGTGACCTATGGCTACACCTTC. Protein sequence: CAPRTEDVTYGYTF. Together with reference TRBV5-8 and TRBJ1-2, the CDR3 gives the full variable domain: EAGVTQSPTHLIKTRGQQATLRCSPISGHTSVYWYQQALGLGLQFLLWYDEGEERNRGNFPPRFSGRQFPNYSSELNVNALELEDSALYLCAPRTEDVTYGYTFGSGTRLTVV.

The CDR3 DNA is TGTGCCACCCAGGGGGACAGGCACACCGGGGAGCTGTTTTTT. Translation gives CATQGDRHTGELFF. The rearrangement joins TRBV6-4 to TRBJ2-2, with 8 bases fitting TRBD1. CDR3 length: 14 amino acids. In germline, CDR1 is MRHNA, CDR2 SNTAGT. With 10 bases clipped from V and 3 bases from J, the junction kept 7 bases outside the gene matches.

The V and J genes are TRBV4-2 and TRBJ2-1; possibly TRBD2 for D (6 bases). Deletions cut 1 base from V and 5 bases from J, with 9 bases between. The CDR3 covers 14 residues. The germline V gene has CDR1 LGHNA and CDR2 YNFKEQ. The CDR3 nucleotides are TGTGCCAGCAGCCAAGGGCCGGGGGACAATGAGCAGTTCTTC. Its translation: CASSQGPGDNEQFF.

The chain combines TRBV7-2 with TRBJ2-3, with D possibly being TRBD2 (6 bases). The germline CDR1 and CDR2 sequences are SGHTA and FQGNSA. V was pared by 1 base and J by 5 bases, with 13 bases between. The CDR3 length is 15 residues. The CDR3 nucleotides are TGTGCCAGCAGCTTAGAATCTAGCGTGAGAGATACGCAGTATTTT. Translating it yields CASSLESSVRDTQYF. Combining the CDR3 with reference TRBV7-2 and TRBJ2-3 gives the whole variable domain GAGVSQSPSNKVTEKGKDVELRCDPISGHTALYWYRQSLGQGLEFLIYFQGNSAPDKSGLPSDRFSAERTGGSVSTLTIQRTQQEDSAVYLCASSLESSVRDTQYFGPGTRLTVL.

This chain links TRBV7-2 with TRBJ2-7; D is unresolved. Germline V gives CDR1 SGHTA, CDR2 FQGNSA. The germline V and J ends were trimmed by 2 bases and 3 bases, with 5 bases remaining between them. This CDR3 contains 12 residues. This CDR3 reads CASSLFGYEQYF. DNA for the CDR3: TGTGCCAGCAGCTTATTCGGCTACGAGCAGTACTTC.

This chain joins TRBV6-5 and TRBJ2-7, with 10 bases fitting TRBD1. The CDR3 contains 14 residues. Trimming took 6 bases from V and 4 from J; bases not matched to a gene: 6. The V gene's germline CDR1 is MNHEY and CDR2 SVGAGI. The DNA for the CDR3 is TGTGCCAGCAGCTCGGACAGGGGGGATTACGAGCAGTACTTC. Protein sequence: CASSSDRGDYEQYF.

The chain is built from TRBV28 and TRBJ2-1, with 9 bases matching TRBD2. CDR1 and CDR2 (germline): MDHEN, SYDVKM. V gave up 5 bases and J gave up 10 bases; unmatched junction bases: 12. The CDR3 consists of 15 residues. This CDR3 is CASSRPGGGRVEQFF. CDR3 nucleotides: TGTGCCAGCAGTCGCCCGGGCGGCGGGAGGGTCGAGCAGTTCTTC.

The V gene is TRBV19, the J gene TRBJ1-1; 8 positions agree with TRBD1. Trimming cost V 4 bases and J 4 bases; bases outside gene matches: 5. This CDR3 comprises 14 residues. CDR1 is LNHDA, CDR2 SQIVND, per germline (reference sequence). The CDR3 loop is CASSTGQGSTEAFF. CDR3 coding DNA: TGTGCCAGTAGTACTGGACAGGGATCCACTGAAGCTTTCTTT.

In nucleotides, the CDR3 is TGCGCCAGCAGCGGCACACAGACGAGCTCCTACGAGCAGTACTTC. This gives the protein CASSGTQTSSYEQYF. The J gene is TRBJ2-7, the V gene TRBV5-1; no firm D call. The germline V gene encodes CDR1 SGHRS and CDR2 YFSETQ. CDR3 size: 15 residues. Trimming pared 4 bases from V and 0 bases from J, leaving 14 bases between.

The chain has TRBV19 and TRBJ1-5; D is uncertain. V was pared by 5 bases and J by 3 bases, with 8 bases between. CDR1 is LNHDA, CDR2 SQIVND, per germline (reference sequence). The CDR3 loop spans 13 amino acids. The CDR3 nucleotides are TGTGCCAGTAGTTCCCAGGTCAATCAGCCCCAGCATTTT. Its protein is CASSSQVNQPQHF.

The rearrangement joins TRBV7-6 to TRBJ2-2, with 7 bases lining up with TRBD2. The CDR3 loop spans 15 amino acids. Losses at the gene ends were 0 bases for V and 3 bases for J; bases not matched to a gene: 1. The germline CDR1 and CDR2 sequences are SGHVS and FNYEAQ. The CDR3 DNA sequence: TGTGCCAGCAGCTTAGCTGGGGGGGACACCGGGGAGCTGTTTTTT. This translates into CASSLAGGDTGELFF.

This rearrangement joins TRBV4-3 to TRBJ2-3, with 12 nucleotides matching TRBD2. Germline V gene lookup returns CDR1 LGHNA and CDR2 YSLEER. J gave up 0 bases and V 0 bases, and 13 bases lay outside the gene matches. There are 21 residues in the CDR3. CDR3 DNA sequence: TGCGCCAGCAGCCAAGATTCACTGTCGGCTAGCGGGAGGGCTAGCACAGATACGCAGTATTTT. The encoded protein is CASSQDSLSASGRASTDTQYF.

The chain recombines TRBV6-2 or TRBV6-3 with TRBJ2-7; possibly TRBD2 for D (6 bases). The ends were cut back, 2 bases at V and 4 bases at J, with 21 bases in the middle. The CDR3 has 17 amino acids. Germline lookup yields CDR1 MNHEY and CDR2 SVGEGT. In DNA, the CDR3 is TGTGCCAGCAGTTACCCCAATCGGGTGGCGGGAACTTACGAGCAGTACTTC. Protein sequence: CASSYPNRVAGTYEQYF.

In DNA, the CDR3 is TGTGCCAGCAGTCCCCGAGGACAGATTCAAGAGACCCAGTACTTC. Its protein product is CASSPRGQIQETQYF. The chain recombines TRBV25-1 with TRBJ2-5; D perhaps matches TRBD1 (6 bases). The CDR3 loop spans 15 amino acids. Between the trimmed V and J ends, which lost 5 bases and 2 bases, there was a span of 15 bases. Per the germline V gene, CDR1 is MGHDK and CDR2 is SYGVNS.

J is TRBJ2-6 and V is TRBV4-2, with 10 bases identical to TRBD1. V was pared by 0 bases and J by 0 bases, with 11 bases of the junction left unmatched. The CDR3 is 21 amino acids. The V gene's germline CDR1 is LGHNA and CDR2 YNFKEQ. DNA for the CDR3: TGTGCCAGCAGCCAAGATCCATTGACAGGGGGCGCCAGCTCTGGGGCCAACGTCCTGACTTTC. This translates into CASSQDPLTGGASSGANVLTF.

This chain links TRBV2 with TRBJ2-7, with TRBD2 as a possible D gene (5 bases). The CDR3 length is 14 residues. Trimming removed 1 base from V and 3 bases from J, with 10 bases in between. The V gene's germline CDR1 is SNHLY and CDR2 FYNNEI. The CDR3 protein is CASSEGLLSYEQYF. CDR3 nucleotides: TGTGCCAGCAGTGAAGGACTATTGAGCTACGAGCAGTACTTC. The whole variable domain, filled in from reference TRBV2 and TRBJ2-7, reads EPEVTQTPSHQVTQMGQEVILRCVPISNHLYFYWYRQILGQKVEFLVSFYNNEISEKSEIFDDQFSVERPDGSNFTLKIRSTKLEDSAMYFCASSEGLLSYEQYFGPGTRLTVT.